This entry lists 14 T cell receptor beta chains sequenced from one sample in a study of breast tumors, draining lymph nodes, adjacent tissues. MiXCR, run by TCRdb on the multiplex PCR reads, gives a single entry per CDR3 protein. The sample lists about 47,000 distinct CDR3 sequences, roughly 23% occurring once. The sequenced sample consisted of breast tumor tissue. The receptors stem from a female donor with breast cancer. Some clones in this sample may be carry-over from other donors' samples.

This clonotype was counted ten times or more. The gene calls are TRBV10-3 and TRBJ2-1; D perhaps matches TRBD2 (7 bases). V was clipped by 10 bases and J by 4 bases, with 14 bases between them. Per germline, CDR1 ENHRY and CDR2 SYGVKD. The CDR3 is 13 amino acids. The CDR3 bases are TGTGCCACCAGAGGGGGGGGTTACAATGAGCAGTTCTTC. Encoded protein: CATRGGGYNEQFF.

For this clonotype: A read error likely explains this, since a far larger clone differs by one base. The rearrangement uses TRBV6-5 and TRBJ2-7; no definite D call. Germline CDR1 MNHEY, CDR2 SVGAGI. This CDR3 comprises 11 residues. Here the CDR3 reads CAGSLGNEQYF. CDR3 nucleotides: TGTGCCGGCAGTTTAGGAAACGAGCAGTACTTC.

About this clonotype itself: A much larger clone differs by one base, so this may be a read error. The V call is TRBV7-8, the J call TRBJ2-2; TRBD2 might be the D (5 bases). The CDR3 is made up of 16 amino acids. The ends were cut back, 4 bases at V and 1 base at J, with 13 bases in the middle. Germline V gives CDR1 SGHVS, CDR2 FQNEAQ. The CDR3 DNA sequence: TGTGCCAGCAGCTGCGGGCTGTTGGGGAACACCGGGGAGCTGTTTTTT. Translating it yields CASSCGLLGNTGELFF.

This clonotype appeared a few times. The rearrangement joins TRBV5-1 to TRBJ2-1; 9 nucleotides agree with TRBD2. V lost 4 bases, J lost 7 bases, and 9 bases stayed unmatched. Looked up from germline, CDR1 is SGHRS and CDR2 is YFSETQ. The length of the CDR3 is 15 residues. The CDR3 coding sequence is TGCGCCAGCAGCGGAGGGACTAGCAATGTAAATGAGCAGTTCTTC. Amino acids: CASSGGTSNVNEQFF.

The chain joins TRBV28 to TRBJ2-2; D remains unclear. The germline V gene has CDR1 MDHEN and CDR2 SYDVKM. CDR3 size: 14 residues. V was pared by 6 bases and J by 7 bases, with 15 bases between. DNA for the CDR3: TGTGCCAGCAGGTTGGGCTTAGGGAACGGGGAGCTGTTTTTT. It yields the protein CASRLGLGNGELFF.

This clonotype was seen repeatedly, ten times or more. The gene calls are TRBV5-1 and TRBJ1-3; D unresolved. The CDR3 loop spans 14 amino acids. The V gene lost 7 bases and the J gene lost 2 bases, with 13 bases spanning the gap. Per germline, CDR1 SGHRS and CDR2 YFSETQ. The CDR3 protein is CASSPGSTGNTIYF. The CDR3 DNA sequence: TGCGCCAGCTCCCCTGGGTCCACTGGAAACACCATATATTTT.

This clonotype showed up many times. The chain is built from TRBV5-6 and TRBJ2-1; 7 bases map to TRBD2. Germline lookup yields CDR1 SGHDT and CDR2 YYEEEE. J lost 3 bases, V lost 0 bases, and 0 bases had no gene match. This CDR3 is 14 amino acids long. The CDR3 protein is CASSLGGGYNEQFF. The CDR3 DNA reads as TGTGCCAGCAGCTTGGGGGGGGGCTACAATGAGCAGTTCTTC.

This clonotype was counted at least ten times. V gene TRBV29-1 combines with J gene TRBJ2-2; 9 bases match TRBD1. The V segment lost 7 bases and the J segment 6 bases; nucleotides outside the gene matches: 9. Germline V lookup: CDR1 SQVTM, CDR2 ANQGSEA. The CDR3 extends over 14 amino acids. CDR3 bases: TGCAGCGCCCCGACAGGGGGTATGGCCGGGGAGCTGTTTTTT. Translated, it gives CSAPTGGMAGELFF.

Comment on this clonotype: Since a much larger clone is just one base distant, this may be a read error. The V call is TRBV3-1, the J call TRBJ1-6, with D perhaps matching TRBD1 (5 bases). This CDR3 comprises 13 residues. V was trimmed by 5 bases and J by 10 bases, leaving 12 bases between them. CDR1 LGHDT and CDR2 YNNKEL come from the germline V gene (reference sequence). Here the CDR3 reads CASSVGNRSPLHF. CDR3 DNA sequence: TGTGCCAGCAGCGTCGGGAACAGGTCACCCCTCCACTTT.

In its sample, this clonotype was seen many times. V gene TRBV7-8 combines with J gene TRBJ2-2; no firm D call. There are 12 residues in the CDR3. V shed 8 bases and J shed 5 bases, with 9 bases lying between them. The germline V gene has CDR1 SGHVS and CDR2 FQNEAQ. CDR3: CASRDRTGELFF. The CDR3 region has the DNA TGTGCCAGCCGAGACCGAACCGGGGAGCTGTTTTTT.

The chain links TRBV20-1 to TRBJ2-5; tentative D call: TRBD1 (5 bases). With 5 bases removed from V and 0 bases from J, the gap between germline ends came to 16 bases. The CDR3 runs 15 residues. Germline V gene sequence: CDR1 DFQATT, CDR2 SNEGSKA (reference sequence). CDR3 DNA sequence: TGCAGTGCTCCCCGACAGTGGACGCACCAAGAGACCCAGTACTTC. Translated: CSAPRQWTHQETQYF.

This clonotype has a count of ten or more. V and J are TRBV3-1 and TRBJ2-7; D gene unclear. There are 13 residues in the CDR3. The V end was cut by 1 base, the J end by 0 bases, with 4 bases between. Looked up from germline, CDR1 is LGHDT and CDR2 is YNNKEL (reference sequence). Written as DNA, the CDR3 is TGTGCCAGCAGCCAAGCGAGCTCCTACGAGCAGTACTTC. Its protein is CASSQASSYEQYF.

In this sample, this clonotype turned up many times. The rearrangement joins TRBV6-2 or TRBV6-3 to TRBJ2-7; D is ambiguous. V lost 4 bases, J lost 0 bases, and 16 bases lay in between. The CDR3 has 16 amino acids. CDR1 and CDR2 (germline): MNHEY, SVGEGT. The CDR3 protein is CASSSRTRQVSYEQYF. CDR3 DNA: TGTGCCAGCAGTTCCCGCACCCGACAAGTCTCCTACGAGCAGTACTTC.

The V call is TRBV7-9, the J call TRBJ2-7, with D possibly being TRBD2 (5 bases). Trimming took 1 base from V and 7 from J, leaving 17 bases between them. CDR3 length: 15 residues. Germline CDR1 reads SEHNR; CDR2 reads FQNEAQ (reference sequence). The CDR3 is CASSLGGSSYNEQYF. The CDR3 DNA reads TGTGCCAGCAGCTTAGGAGGGAGCTCCTACAATGAGCAGTACTTC.